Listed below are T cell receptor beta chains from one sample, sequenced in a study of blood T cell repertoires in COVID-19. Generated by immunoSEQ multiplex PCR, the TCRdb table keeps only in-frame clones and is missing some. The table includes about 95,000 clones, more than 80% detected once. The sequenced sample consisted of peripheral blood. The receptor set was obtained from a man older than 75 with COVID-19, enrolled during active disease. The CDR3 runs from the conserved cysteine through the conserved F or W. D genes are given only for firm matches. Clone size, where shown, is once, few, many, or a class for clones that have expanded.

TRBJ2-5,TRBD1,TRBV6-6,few,CASSYFGQAQETQYF,TGTGCCAGCAGTTACTTCGGACAGGCACAAGAGACCCAGTACTTC
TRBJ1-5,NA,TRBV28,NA,CASRGGNQPQHF,TGTGCCAGCAGGGGAGGCAATCAGCCCCAGCATTTT
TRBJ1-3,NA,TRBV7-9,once,CASSLASQGSGNTIYF,TGTGCCAGCAGCTTGGCTTCACAGGGCTCTGGAAACACCATATATTTT
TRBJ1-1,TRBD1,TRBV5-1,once,CASSQGAMNTEAFF,TGCGCCAGCAGCCAGGGGGCCATGAACACTGAAGCTTTCTTT
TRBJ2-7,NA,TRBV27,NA,CASSTAGGRPYEQYF,TGTGCCAGCAGTACGGCTGGAGGACGGCCCTACGAGCAGTACTTC
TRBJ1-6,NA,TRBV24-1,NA,CATSVMRLDNSPLHF,TGTGCCACCAGTGTAATGAGGTTGGATAATTCACCCCTCCACTTT
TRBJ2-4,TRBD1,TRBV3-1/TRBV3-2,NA,CASSPRQGSTTKNIQYF,TGTGCCAGCAGCCCTCGACAGGGATCGACGACCAAAAACATTCAGTACTTC
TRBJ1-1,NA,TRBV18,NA,CASSPHAGLNTEAFF,TGTGCCAGCTCACCACACGCGGGATTGAACACTGAAGCTTTCTTT
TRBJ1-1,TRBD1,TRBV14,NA,CASSQVPGGFTEAFF,TGTGCCAGCAGCCAAGTCCCAGGGGGCTTCACTGAAGCTTTCTTT
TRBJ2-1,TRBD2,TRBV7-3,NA,CASSLAGAYNEQFF,TGTGCCAGCAGTTTAGCGGGAGCATACAATGAGCAGTTCTTC
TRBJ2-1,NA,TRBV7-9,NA,CASSSGSYNEQFF,TGTGCCAGCAGCTCAGGGTCTTACAATGAGCAGTTCTTC
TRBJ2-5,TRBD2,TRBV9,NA,CASSSAPTGGTETQYF,TGTGCCAGCAGCTCGGCCCCGACGGGGGGAACAGAGACCCAGTACTTC
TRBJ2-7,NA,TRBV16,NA,CASSQGTRSYEQYF,TGTGCCAGCAGCCAGGGCACCCGATCCTACGAGCAGTACTTC
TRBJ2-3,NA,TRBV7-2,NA,CASSLARFPDTQYF,TGTGCCAGCAGCTTAGCGAGGTTCCCAGATACGCAGTATTTT
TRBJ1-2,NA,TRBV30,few,CAWNIVANYGYTF,TGTGCCTGGAATATAGTAGCTAACTATGGCTACACCTTC
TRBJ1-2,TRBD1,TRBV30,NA,CAWNVGTAYGYTF,TGTGCCTGGAATGTCGGGACAGCGTATGGCTACACCTTC
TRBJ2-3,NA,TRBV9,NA,CASSGRGGATDTQYF,TGTGCCAGCAGCGGGCGCGGAGGTGCCACAGATACGCAGTATTTT
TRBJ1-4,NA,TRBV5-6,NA,CASSLADTSNEKLFF,TGTGCCAGCAGCTTGGCCGACACCTCTAATGAAAAACTGTTTTTT
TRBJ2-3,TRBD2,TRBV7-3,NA,CASSYSSGGDTDTQYF,TGTGCCAGCAGTTACAGTAGCGGGGGGGACACAGATACGCAGTATTTT
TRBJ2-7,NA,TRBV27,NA,CASSFSSAYEQYF,TGTGCCAGCAGTTTTAGTTCGGCCTACGAGCAGTACTTC
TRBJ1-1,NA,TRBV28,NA,CASSVGQRNTEAFF,TGTGCCAGCAGTGTCGGACAGCGGAACACTGAAGCTTTCTTT
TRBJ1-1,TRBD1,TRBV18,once,CASSPRTGTGKTEAFF,TGTGCCAGCTCACCCAGAACCGGGACAGGGAAGACTGAAGCTTTCTTT
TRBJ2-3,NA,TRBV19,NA,CASSRGWGSNTDTQYF,TGTGCCAGTAGTCGTGGGTGGGGCAGCAACACAGATACGCAGTATTTT
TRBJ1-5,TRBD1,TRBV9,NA,CASSLQGRQPQHF,TGTGCCAGCAGCCTACAGGGGAGACAGCCCCAGCATTTT
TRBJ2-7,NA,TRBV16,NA,CASSQSGGNTNEQYF,TGTGCCAGCAGCCAATCGGGGGGAAATACCAACGAGCAGTACTTC
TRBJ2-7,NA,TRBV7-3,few,CASSLRYTDEQYF,TGTGCCAGCAGCTTAAGGTACACCGACGAGCAGTACTTC
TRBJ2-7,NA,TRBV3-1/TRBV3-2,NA,CASSQERFYEQYF,TGTGCCAGCAGCCAAGAGCGGTTCTACGAGCAGTACTTC
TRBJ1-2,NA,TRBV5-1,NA,CASSLEGDYGYTF,TGCGCCAGCAGCTTGGAGGGGGACTATGGCTACACCTTC